This T cell receptor (beta chain) originates from a study of spatial heterogeneity in lung cancer. Study in general: Sequences of the beta chain were consistently detected in greater numbers than alpha-chain sequences.

This clonotype is medium-sized in the sample. Documented time point: sample taken at primary tumor resection. Researchers sequenced whole RNA taken from tumor, nontumor lung or frozen PBMC without sorting. The donors comprised 60 to 80 untreated early-stage non-small cell lung cancer patients. The CDR3 spans 14 residues. CDR1 is MNHEY, CDR2 SVGAGI, per germline. V gave up 4 bases and J gave up 7 bases, with 13 bases separating them. TCRdb ran MiXCR on the 5' RACE reads and lists one entry per CDR3 protein. The sample carries approximately 11,000 distinct CDR3 sequences, approximately 6.2% recorded once.

V usage is TRBV6-5 and J usage is TRBJ1-4, with D perhaps TRBD1 (6 bases). Sequencing was performed on normal lung tissue next to the tumor, taken at surgery. This sequence was found in a male donor with early-stage non-small cell lung cancer. The CDR3 DNA reads as TGTGCCAGCAGTTCACAGGGAAGGGTTGAAAAACTGTTTTTT. This translates into CASSSQGRVEKLFF.